Presented here are 31 T cell receptor beta chains from one specimen sequenced in a study of T cell responses to AZD1222 COVID-19 vaccine. Clones were read by immunoSEQ multiplex PCR, and TCRdb kept only the in-frame ones, dropping some. The profile covers roughly 120,000 clones, with 80% to 90% appearing a single time and 3.5% to 5% taken by the ten largest. Specimen: peripheral blood, collected on day 0 of AZD1222 vaccination. Receptors were obtained from an adult in good health.

This clone was seen a few times. This sequence joins TRBV24-1 and TRBJ2-3; perhaps D is TRBD1 or TRBD2 (5 bases each). CDR3 length: 13 residues. Germline V gives CDR1 KGHDR, CDR2 SFDVKD. The V and J ends lost 9 bases and 14 bases respectively, with 23 bases between them. The CDR3, as DNA: TGTGCCACCCGTGGGGACGGACGCGAAAGGTGGTATTTT. Its translation: CATRGDGRERWYF.

The chain links TRBV11-2 to TRBJ2-1, with 7 bases matching TRBD2. In germline, CDR1 is SGHAT, CDR2 FQNNGV. Trimming cost V 0 bases and J 8 bases; bases outside gene matches: 1. The length of the CDR3 is 13 residues. CDR3 sequence (DNA): TGTGCCAGCAGCTTAGAACGGGGGGATGAGCAGTTCTTC. Protein product: CASSLERGDEQFF. Based on the CDR3 plus reference TRBV11-2 and TRBJ2-1, the full variable domain is EAGVAQSPRYKIIEKRQSVAFWCNPISGHATLYWYQQILGQGPKLLIQFQNNGVVDDSQLPKDRFSAERLKGVDSTLKIQPAKLEDSAVYLCASSLERGDEQFFGPGTRLTVL.

CDR3 loop: CASSMLANYGYTF. In nucleotides, the CDR3 is TGTGCCAGTAGTATGCTGGCTAACTATGGCTACACCTTC. The J gene is TRBJ1-2, the V gene TRBV19; D is uncertain. Germline-derived CDR1 and CDR2 are LNHDA and SQIVND (reference sequence). The CDR3 extends over 13 amino acids. Trimming left V 3 bases short and J 0 bases short, with 5 bases between.

The rearrangement joins TRBV7-9 to TRBJ1-2, with D perhaps matching TRBD1 (6 bases). CDR1 and CDR2 from the germline V gene are SEHNR and FQNEAQ (reference sequence). The CDR3 length is 17 residues. The germline V and J ends were trimmed by 2 bases and 1 base, with 17 bases remaining between them. The CDR3: CASSLTQGTYLNYGYTF. The CDR3 region has the DNA TGTGCCAGCAGCTTAACCCAGGGGACCTACCTTAACTATGGCTACACCTTC.

The chain joins TRBV5-6 to TRBJ2-3, with 7 bases lining up with TRBD2. This CDR3 is built from 15 residues. V lost 3 bases and J lost 0; bases outside the gene matches: 4. Germline V gene lookup returns CDR1 SGHDT and CDR2 YYEEEE. CDR3 residues: CASSWEGPSTDTQYF. CDR3 bases: TGTGCCAGCAGCTGGGAGGGGCCCAGCACAGATACGCAGTATTTT.

This CDR3 is CASSFGGQGSDTQYF. CDR3 DNA sequence: TGTGCCAGCAGCTTCGGAGGCCAGGGTTCAGATACGCAGTATTTT. V usage is TRBV7-9 and J usage is TRBJ2-3, with D possibly called TRBD1 or TRBD2 (5 bases each). CDR1 and CDR2 (germline): SEHNR, FQNEAQ (reference sequence). Trimming pared 3 bases from V and 4 bases from J, leaving 14 bases between. The CDR3 extends over 15 amino acids.

The chain combines TRBV2 with TRBJ2-1; 7 bases match TRBD1. The CDR3 has 13 amino acids. The germline V gene has CDR1 SNHLY and CDR2 FYNNEI. The V gene end was trimmed by 7 bases and the J gene end by 5 bases; junction bases not matched to a gene: 5. CDR3 loop: CASTEQGHNEQFF. Here the CDR3 DNA reads TGTGCCAGCACCGAACAGGGGCACAATGAGCAGTTCTTC.

This sequence joins TRBV29-1 and TRBJ2-7, with 8 bases matching TRBD2. The CDR3 totals 13 residues. V lost 4 bases to trimming and J lost 5 bases; unmatched junction nucleotides: 7. Germline CDR1 is SQVTM and CDR2 is ANQGSEA. CDR3 nucleotides: TGCAGCGTTGCTAAGCGGGAGATGGACGAGCAGTACTTC. It codes for CSVAKREMDEQYF.

This sequence joins TRBV30 and TRBJ2-1; 14 bases are shared with TRBD2. CDR3 size: 13 residues. After removal of 5 bases from V and 16 bases from J, the junction contained 10 bases not matched to a gene. Germline CDR1 GTSNPN, CDR2 SVGIG (reference sequence). As DNA, the CDR3 is TGTGCCTGGGAGGGGGGACTAGCGGGAGCCCAATTCTTC. It yields the protein CAWEGGLAGAQFF.

This clone has at least ten counts. The chain is built from TRBV2 and TRBJ1-1, with D maybe TRBD1 (5 bases). CDR3 length equals 12 residues. Trimming removed 1 base from V and 10 bases from J, with 10 bases in between. Germline V lookup: CDR1 SNHLY, CDR2 FYNNEI. This chain's CDR3 is CASSEVGRGAFF. The DNA for the CDR3 is TGTGCCAGCAGTGAAGTGGGGCGGGGAGCTTTCTTT.

V gene TRBV27 combines with J gene TRBJ1-6; D unresolved. V was shortened by 3 bases and J by 8 bases, with 11 bases between the two germline ends. Germline-derived CDR1 and CDR2 are MNHEY and SMNVEV (reference sequence). The CDR3 consists of 14 residues. The chain's CDR3 is CASSLNRVDSPLHF. CDR3 nucleotide sequence: TGTGCCAGCAGTTTGAACAGAGTAGATTCACCCCTCCACTTT.

The chain links TRBV23-1 to TRBJ2-1, with TRBD2 as a possible D gene (6 bases). TRBV23-1 counts as an open reading frame of uncertain function. Trimming pared 8 bases from V and 0 bases from J, leaving 14 bases between. This CDR3 is built from 15 residues. The CDR3 DNA follows: TGCGCCAGCGGTCCTGGACTACCCTCCTACAATGAGCAGTTCTTC. Translating it yields CASGPGLPSYNEQFF.

This clone was recorded once. This chain links TRBV5-6 with TRBJ2-7; 7 bases are shared with TRBD2. J lost 2 bases, V lost 1 base, and 3 bases had no gene match. The CDR3 length is 14 residues. Per germline, CDR1 SGHDT and CDR2 YYEEEE. In DNA form, the CDR3 reads TGTGCCAGCAGCTTGCCCGGGGGGACCTACGAGCAGTACTTC. Protein: CASSLPGGTYEQYF.

This chain joins TRBV28 and TRBJ2-7; TRBD2 aligns across 10 bases. V gave up 3 bases and J gave up 3 bases; unmatched junction bases: 20. Germline V lookup: CDR1 MDHEN, CDR2 SYDVKM. This CDR3 region has 20 residues. The CDR3 loop reads CASSFPGRSGRDTLYYEQYF. In DNA, the CDR3 is TGTGCCAGCAGTTTCCCCGGGAGAAGCGGGAGGGATACACTCTACTACGAGCAGTACTTC.

The CDR3 spells CASSPSGGLQETQYF. CDR3 sequence (DNA): TGCGCCAGCAGCCCCTCAGGAGGGTTACAAGAGACCCAGTACTTC. V usage is TRBV4-1 and J usage is TRBJ2-5, with a possible D match to TRBD2 (6 bases). Germline CDR1 and CDR2: MGHRA and YSYEKL. The CDR3 has 15 residues. Trimming took 4 bases from V and 2 from J, leaving 14 bases between them.

The DNA for the CDR3 is TGTGCCAGCAGCCAGGGGGTGGACAGAACCTACGAGCAGTACTTC. It is translated as CASSQGVDRTYEQYF. The genes are TRBV3-1 (or the pseudogene TRBV3-2) and TRBJ2-7; D perhaps matches TRBD1 (6 bases). Germline CDR1 is LGHDT and CDR2 is YNNKEL (reference sequence). V was cut by 3 bases and J by 2 bases, with 14 bases left in between. The CDR3 runs 15 residues.

This clone was seen just once. This chain links TRBV11-2 with TRBJ2-6; no definite D call. The V end lost 2 bases, the J end lost 0 bases, and 2 bases lay between the germline ends. CDR1 and CDR2 (germline): SGHAT, FQNNGV. The length of the CDR3 is 14 residues. CDR3 region: CASSLYSGANVLTF. As DNA, the CDR3 is TGTGCCAGCAGCTTATACTCTGGGGCCAACGTCCTGACTTTC.

This sequence joins TRBV6-5 and TRBJ1-6, with 7 bases fitting TRBD1. The ends lost 4 bases at V and 10 bases at J; junction bases unmatched: 7. The CDR3 is made up of 14 amino acids. Germline V CDR1 and CDR2: MNHEY, SVGAGI. CDR3 protein: CASSFEPTGSPLHF. The CDR3 bases are TGTGCCAGCAGTTTCGAACCGACAGGGTCACCCCTCCACTTT.

The V gene is TRBV6-1, the J gene TRBJ2-3; tentatively, D is TRBD1 or TRBD2 (5 bases each). Germline V gene sequence: CDR1 MNHNS, CDR2 SASEGT. V lost 4 bases and J lost 2, with 16 bases in between. The CDR3 has 16 amino acids. CDR3 sequence reads: CASSAEGSRVTDTQYF. The DNA for the CDR3 is TGTGCCAGCAGTGCAGAGGGGTCCAGGGTCACAGATACGCAGTATTTT.

This chain links TRBV7-8 with TRBJ1-2; D might be TRBD1 (6 bases). The V end was cut by 5 bases, the J end by 0 bases, with 10 bases between. From germline, CDR1 is SGHVS and CDR2 FQNEAQ. The CDR3 has 14 residues. The CDR3 loop is CASSNRDPNYGYTF. Written as DNA, the CDR3 is TGTGCCAGCAGCAACAGGGACCCTAACTATGGCTACACCTTC. Full variable domain (missing parts from reference TRBV7-8 and TRBJ1-2): GAGVSQSPRYKVAKRGQDVALRCDPISGHVSLFWYQQALGQGPEFLTYFQNEAQLDKSGLPSDRFFAERPEGSVSTLKIQRTQQEDSAVYLCASSNRDPNYGYTFGSGTRLTVV.

The chain employs TRBV10-3 and TRBJ1-2; TRBD1 might be the D (6 bases). This CDR3 spans 14 amino acids. V was cut by 8 bases and J by 6 bases, with 19 bases left in between. CDR1 and CDR2 (germline): ENHRY, SYGVKD. In nucleotides, the CDR3 is TGTGCCATCGATGGCCCCGGGGGCCGGGATGGCTACACCTTC. Translated: CAIDGPGGRDGYTF.

This clone was observed a single time. The CDR3 DNA sequence: TGCGCCAGCAGCTTGGGACTTGGAAACACCATATATTTT. Amino acids: CASSLGLGNTIYF. The J gene is TRBJ1-3, the V gene TRBV5-1; D not resolved. V lost 0 bases, J lost 3 bases, and 4 bases lay in between. The germline V gene has CDR1 SGHRS and CDR2 YFSETQ. CDR3 length: 13 residues. Together with reference TRBV5-1 and TRBJ1-3, the CDR3 gives the full variable domain: KAGVTQTPRYLIKTRGQQVTLSCSPISGHRSVSWYQQTPGQGLQFLFEYFSETQRNKGNFPGRFSGRQFSNSRSEMNVSTLELGDSALYLCASSLGLGNTIYFGEGSWLTVV.

V usage is TRBV7-9 and J usage is TRBJ1-2; TRBD1 agrees at 8 bases. V was clipped by 4 bases and J by 7 bases; unmatched bases: 8. Germline V CDR1 and CDR2: SEHNR, FQNEAQ (reference sequence). The CDR3 contains 14 residues. The CDR3 loop is CASSWATGEVGYTF. CDR3 DNA: TGTGCCAGCAGCTGGGCGACAGGGGAGGTTGGCTACACCTTC.

This chain joins TRBV5-3 and TRBJ2-1, with D tentatively TRBD2 (6 bases). TRBV5-3 is assigned to the ORF class and has an uncertain function. The CDR3 is 11 residues long. Trimming pared 5 bases from V and 15 bases from J, leaving 15 bases between. Here the CDR3 DNA reads TGTGCCAGAAGGGAGCCTAGCGTCCCGTTCTTC. This gives the protein CARREPSVPFF.

The chain joins TRBV12-3 or TRBV12-4 to TRBJ2-3; either TRBD1 or TRBD2 may fit D (5 bases each). This CDR3 comprises 12 residues. V lost 4 bases and J 8 bases, leaving 10 bases between the germline ends. CDR3 loop: CASSSRAGTQYF. In DNA, the CDR3 is TGTGCCAGCAGTTCCAGGGCGGGTACGCAGTATTTT.

The CDR3 loop reads CASSPSGTGNTIYF. As DNA, the CDR3 is TGTGCCAGCAGTCCCTCAGGGACCGGAAACACCATATATTTT. J is TRBJ1-3 and V is TRBV28; maybe TRBD1 (5 bases). Germline V gene data show CDR1 as MDHEN and CDR2 as SYDVKM. The CDR3 runs 14 residues. The ends were cut back, 5 bases at V and 4 bases at J, with 12 bases in the middle.

CDR3: CASSDRTGTSGRAQETQYF. The CDR3 DNA reads TGCGCCAGCTCGGACAGAACCGGGACTAGCGGGAGGGCCCAGGAGACCCAGTACTTC. The chain recombines TRBV5-1 with TRBJ2-5, with TRBD2 matching 16 bases. The germline V gene has CDR1 SGHRS and CDR2 YFSETQ. V lost 7 bases, J lost 5 bases, and 17 bases stayed unmatched. The CDR3 sequence is 19 residues long.

The chain combines TRBV29-1 with TRBJ2-2; TRBD2 matches at 7 bases. The junction had 4 bases not matched to a gene; V was cut back by 6 bases and J by 6 bases. CDR3 length equals 12 residues. CDR1 is SQVTM, CDR2 ANQGSEA, per germline. Here the CDR3 reads CSVRREPGELFF. The CDR3 nucleotides are TGCAGCGTCCGGCGGGAGCCCGGGGAGCTGTTTTTT.

J is TRBJ2-5 and V is TRBV29-1, with TRBD1 as a possible D gene (6 bases). V lost 1 base to trimming and J lost 2 bases, with 11 bases between them. The CDR3 has 14 amino acids. The germline V gene has CDR1 SQVTM and CDR2 ANQGSEA. The CDR3 bases are TGCAGCGTTGAAGGTAGTAGGGGGCAAGAGACCCAGTACTTC. Protein sequence: CSVEGSRGQETQYF.

Turning to this clone: At one end, the junction sequence differs from germline, possibly due to a read error. The gene calls are TRBV28 and TRBJ1-4; 8 nucleotides align to TRBD1. CDR3 size: 14 residues. Germline-derived CDR1 and CDR2 are MDHEN and SYDVKM. The CDR3 loop reads CATSFGTGDEKLFF. CDR3 bases: TGTGCCACCAGTTTTGGGACAGGAGACGAAAAACTGTTTTTT. Full variable domain (rest looked up from reference TRBV28 and TRBJ1-4): DVKVTQSSRYLVKRTGEKVFLECVQDMDHENMFWYRQDPGLGLRLIYFSYDVKMKEKGDIPEGYSVSREKKERFSLILESASTNQTSMYLCATSFGTGDEKLFFGSGTQLSVL.

This rearrangement joins TRBV29-1 to TRBJ1-1; TRBD1 is a possible D gene (5 bases). Germline V lookup: CDR1 SQVTM, CDR2 ANQGSEA. The CDR3 is 13 amino acids. V was shortened by 6 bases and J by 0 bases, with 11 bases between the two germline ends. The CDR3 sequence: CSVSGRMNTEAFF. Written as DNA, the CDR3 is TGCAGCGTGTCGGGGCGAATGAACACTGAAGCTTTCTTT.